This TCR beta chain emerged from a study of blood T cell repertoires in COVID-19. In the study's own analysis: Counts of nucleated cells, estimated from reference gene primer amplification, were obtained. Sequencing used immunoSEQ multiplex PCR; TCRdb keeps in-frame clones, though not all of them. For V, J and clone size, that table is used; D and trimming come from the DNA. The sample contains around 400,000 clones, over 75% of which appear only once. The CDR3 sequence is 14 residues long. Sequenced sample: peripheral blood. The rearrangement uses TRBV21-1 and TRBJ1-2; the table's TRBD1 call for D was not verified on the DNA. TRBV21-1 is deemed a pseudogene. The clonotype was recovered from a woman aged 55 to 70 with COVID-19, enrolled during active disease. CDR3 sequence: CASSTQGEFYGYTF. DNA for the CDR3: TGTGCCAGCAGCACGCAGGGGGAATTCTATGGCTACACCTTC.